This TCR beta chain was recovered during a study of blood T cell repertoires in COVID-19. Overall study: Samples of COVID-19 (acute and convalescent) were obtained from the United States, Italy and Spain.

This clone has only a few counts. The germline V gene has CDR1 SGHTS and CDR2 YDEGEE. V lost 0 bases to trimming and J lost 7 bases, with 11 bases between them. The CDR3 spans 15 residues. Authors' data handling: The assay estimated nucleated cells by amplifying reference gene primers. Libraries were prepared by immunoSEQ multiplex PCR; TCRdb keeps only in-frame clonotypes and omits some of them. D and trimming were read from the DNA, whereas the V and J calls and clone size are those reported in that table. Of about 190,000 clones detected, 70% to 85% appear once; the ten largest clones hold over 5%.

Sequencing input: peripheral blood. The chain combines TRBV5-8 with TRBJ1-6, with TRBD1 as a possible D gene (5 bases). This receptor was identified in a woman aged 25-40 years with acute or convalescent COVID-19. CDR3 bases: TGTGCCAGCAGCTTGGGTGACAGATTAAATTCACCCCTCCACTTT. Translation: CASSLGDRLNSPLHF. The whole variable domain, filled in from reference TRBV5-8 and TRBJ1-6, reads EAGVTQSPTHLIKTRGQQATLRCSPISGHTSVYWYQQALGLGLQFLLWYDEGEERNRGNFPPRFSGRQFPNYSSELNVNALELEDSALYLCASSLGDRLNSPLHFGNGTRLTVT.